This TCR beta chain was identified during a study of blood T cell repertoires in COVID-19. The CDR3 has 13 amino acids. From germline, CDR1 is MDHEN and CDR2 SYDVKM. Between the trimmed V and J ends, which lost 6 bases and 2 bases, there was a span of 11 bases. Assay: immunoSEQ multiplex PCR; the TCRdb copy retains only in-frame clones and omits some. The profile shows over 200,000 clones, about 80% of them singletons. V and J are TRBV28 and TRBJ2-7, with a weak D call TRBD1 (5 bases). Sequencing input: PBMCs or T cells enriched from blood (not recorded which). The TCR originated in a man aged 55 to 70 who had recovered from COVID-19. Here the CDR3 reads CASRRRTPYEQYF. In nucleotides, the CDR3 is TGTGCCAGCAGAAGGCGGACACCCTACGAGCAGTACTTC.